Below, 7 T cell receptor beta chains from the same sample are listed, as sequenced in a study of T cell repertoires in cytomegalovirus infection. TCRdb re-called the reads with MiXCR, one entry per CDR3 protein. The sample consists of 150,000 to 200,000 distinct CDR3 sequences, 28% of them appearing once. The sequenced material came from PBMCs. All receptors come from a human donor in good health (CMV status not recorded). Some clones in this sample may be carry-over from other donors' samples.

The chain carries TRBV2 and TRBJ2-2; tentative D call: TRBD1 (7 bases). Germline V gene lookup returns CDR1 SNHLY and CDR2 FYNNEI. With 5 bases removed from V and 7 bases from J, the gap between germline ends came to 11 bases. This CDR3 comprises 13 residues. This CDR3 is CASSSQGGGELFF. In nucleotides, the CDR3 is TGTGCCAGCAGTAGCCAGGGGGGCGGGGAGCTGTTTTTT.

This chain links TRBV7-9 with TRBJ2-1, with D maybe TRBD1 (6 bases). The CDR3 runs 14 residues. V was clipped by 1 base and J by 6 bases, with 10 bases between them. Germline V CDR1 and CDR2: SEHNR, FQNEAQ (reference sequence). The CDR3 DNA sequence: TGTGCCAGCAGCTTAGAACAGGGTTCCAATGAGCAGTTCTTC. It specifies CASSLEQGSNEQFF.

V usage is TRBV6-5 and J usage is TRBJ1-1, with D unresolved. Per the germline V gene, CDR1 is MNHEY and CDR2 is SVGAGI. Trimming cost V 7 bases and J 0 bases, with 9 bases left between them. The CDR3 length is 13 residues. The CDR3 DNA reads TGTGCCAGCAAAGAGGTTATGAACACTGAAGCTTTCTTT. It encodes CASKEVMNTEAFF.

This clonotype was picked up many times. The chain combines TRBV12-3 or TRBV12-4 with TRBJ2-2, with D possibly TRBD1 on 6 matching bases. Trimming removed 6 bases from V and 1 base from J, with 9 bases in between. The CDR3 length is 14 residues. The CDR3 DNA is TGTGCCAGCAGAAAGGGACAGAACACCGGGGAGCTGTTTTTT. Protein sequence: CASRKGQNTGELFF.

This clonotype was seen more than once but under ten times. The V call is TRBV6-5, the J call TRBJ2-3; maybe TRBD1 (6 bases). The V and J ends lost 8 bases and 5 bases respectively, with 14 bases between them. Germline V gives CDR1 MNHEY, CDR2 SVGAGI. CDR3 length equals 13 residues. The CDR3 protein is CASRTAAQDTQYF. In nucleotides, the CDR3 is TGTGCCAGCCGGACAGCTGCGCAAGATACGCAGTATTTT.

This clonotype was seen a few times. The CDR3 spells CASSLGPGRHYEQYF. The CDR3 DNA is TGCGCCAGCAGCTTGGGTCCGGGGCGTCACTACGAGCAGTACTTC. The chain has TRBV5-1 and TRBJ2-7; D possibly uses TRBD1 or TRBD2 (5 bases each). This CDR3 contains 15 residues. Germline V gene sequence: CDR1 SGHRS, CDR2 YFSETQ. V lost 0 bases to trimming and J lost 3 bases, with 13 bases between them.

This clonotype was counted only a few times. CDR3 sequence: CASSFSSGYTQYF. The DNA of the CDR3 is TGTGCCAGCAGTTTCTCTAGCGGTTATACGCAGTATTTT. V gene TRBV12-3 or TRBV12-4 combines with J gene TRBJ2-3; 7 nucleotides align to TRBD2. Unmatched junction bases numbered 4, after V lost 3 bases and J lost 7 bases. This CDR3 has 13 amino acids.